This TCR beta chain comes out of a study of blood T cell repertoires in COVID-19. About the study: Italy, Spain and the United States were the sources of the convalescent and acute COVID-19 samples.

This table comes from immunoSEQ multiplex PCR, and its TCRdb copy is limited to in-frame clones, with some not included. The table includes about 54,000 clones, around 90% detected once. The CDR3 contains 15 residues. Germline V CDR1 and CDR2: MNHNS, SASEGT. The V segment lost 2 bases and the J segment 4 bases; nucleotides outside the gene matches: 6. The genes are TRBV6-1 and TRBJ1-2; 8 bases agree with TRBD1. Sequencing input: peripheral blood. This receptor was obtained from a woman aged 60-70 years with active or convalescent COVID-19. Here the CDR3 reads CASSEQDRVSYGYTF. For the CDR3, the DNA is TGTGCCAGCAGTGAACAGGACAGGGTATCCTATGGCTACACCTTC.